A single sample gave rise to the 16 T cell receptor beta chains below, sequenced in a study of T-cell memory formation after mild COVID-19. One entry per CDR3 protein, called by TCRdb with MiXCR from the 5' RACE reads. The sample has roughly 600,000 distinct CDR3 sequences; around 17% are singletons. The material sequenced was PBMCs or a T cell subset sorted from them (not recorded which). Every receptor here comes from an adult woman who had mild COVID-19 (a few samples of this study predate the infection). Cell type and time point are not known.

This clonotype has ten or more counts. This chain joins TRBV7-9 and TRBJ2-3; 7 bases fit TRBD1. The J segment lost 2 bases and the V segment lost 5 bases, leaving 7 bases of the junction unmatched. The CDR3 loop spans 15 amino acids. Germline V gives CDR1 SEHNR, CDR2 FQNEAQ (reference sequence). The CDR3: CASSRNTGVTDTQYF. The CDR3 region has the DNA TGTGCCAGCAGCCGTAATACAGGGGTCACAGATACGCAGTATTTT. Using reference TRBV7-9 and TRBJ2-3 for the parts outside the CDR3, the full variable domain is DTGVSQNPRHKITKRGQNVTFRCDPISEHNRLYWYRQTLGQGPEFLTYFQNEAQLEKSRLLSDRFSAERPKGSFSTLEIQRTEQGDSAMYLCASSRNTGVTDTQYFGPGTRLTVL.

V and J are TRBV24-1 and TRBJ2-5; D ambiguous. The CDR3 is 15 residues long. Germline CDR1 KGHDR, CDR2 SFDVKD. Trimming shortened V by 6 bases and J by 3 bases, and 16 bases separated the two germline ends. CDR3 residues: CATSPGPGREETQYF. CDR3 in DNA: TGTGCCACCAGTCCTGGGCCAGGCAGAGAAGAGACCCAGTACTTC.

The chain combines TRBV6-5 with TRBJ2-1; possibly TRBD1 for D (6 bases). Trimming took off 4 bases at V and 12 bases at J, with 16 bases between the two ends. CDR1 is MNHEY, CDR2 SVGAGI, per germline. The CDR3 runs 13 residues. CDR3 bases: TGTGCCAGCAGTTTACTCAGGCAGGGGTGGCAGTTCTTC. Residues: CASSLLRQGWQFF.

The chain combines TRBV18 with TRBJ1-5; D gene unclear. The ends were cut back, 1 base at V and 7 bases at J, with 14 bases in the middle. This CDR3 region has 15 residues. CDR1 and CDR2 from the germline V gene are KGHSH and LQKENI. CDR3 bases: TGTGCCAGCTCACCACAGGGCCGGGGAGGCCAGCCCCAGCATTTT. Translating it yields CASSPQGRGGQPQHF.

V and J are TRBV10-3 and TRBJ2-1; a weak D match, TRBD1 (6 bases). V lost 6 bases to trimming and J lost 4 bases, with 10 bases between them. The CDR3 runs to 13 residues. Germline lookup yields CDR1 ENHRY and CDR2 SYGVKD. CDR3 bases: TGTGCCATCAGCAACGGACAGTACAATGAGCAGTTCTTC. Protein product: CAISNGQYNEQFF.

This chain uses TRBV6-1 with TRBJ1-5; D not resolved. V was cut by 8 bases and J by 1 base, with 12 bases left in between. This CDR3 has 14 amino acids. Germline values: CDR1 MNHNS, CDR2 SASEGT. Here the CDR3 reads CASAGEKSNQPQHF. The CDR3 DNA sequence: TGTGCCAGCGCCGGGGAAAAGAGCAATCAGCCCCAGCATTTT.

The CDR3 DNA is TGTGCCAGCTCAACGGGAGCTGGGGGCAATCAGCCCCAGCATTTT. Translation gives CASSTGAGGNQPQHF. This chain joins TRBV18 and TRBJ1-5; D gene ambiguous. The length of the CDR3 is 15 residues. V lost 5 bases and J lost 2, with 13 bases in between. Germline CDR1 is KGHSH and CDR2 is LQKENI.

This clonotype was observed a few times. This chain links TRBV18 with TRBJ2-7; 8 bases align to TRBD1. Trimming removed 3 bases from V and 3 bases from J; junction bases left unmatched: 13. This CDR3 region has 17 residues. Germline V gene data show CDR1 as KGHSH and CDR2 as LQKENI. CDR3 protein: CASSPRQGQVMVYEQYF. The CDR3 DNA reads TGTGCCAGCTCACCGCGGCAGGGACAGGTAATGGTCTACGAGCAGTACTTC.

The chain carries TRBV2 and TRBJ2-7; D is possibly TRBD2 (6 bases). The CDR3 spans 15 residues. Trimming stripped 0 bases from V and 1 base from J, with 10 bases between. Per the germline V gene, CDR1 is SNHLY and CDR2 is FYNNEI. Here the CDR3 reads CASSEATEGSYEQYF. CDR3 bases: TGTGCCAGCAGTGAAGCCACGGAGGGGTCCTACGAGCAGTACTTC.

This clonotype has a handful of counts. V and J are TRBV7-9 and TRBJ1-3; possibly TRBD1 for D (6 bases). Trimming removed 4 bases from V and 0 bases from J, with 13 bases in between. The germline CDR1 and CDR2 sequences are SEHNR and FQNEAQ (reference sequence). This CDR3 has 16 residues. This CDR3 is CASSSLQGHSGNTIYF. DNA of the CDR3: TGTGCCAGCAGCTCCCTCCAGGGGCACTCTGGAAACACCATATATTTT.

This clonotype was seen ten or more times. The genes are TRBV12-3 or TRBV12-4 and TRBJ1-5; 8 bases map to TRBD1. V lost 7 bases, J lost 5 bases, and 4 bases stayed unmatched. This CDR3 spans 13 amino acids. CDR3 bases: TGTGCCAGCAACATGGACAGGGATCAGCCCCAGCATTTT. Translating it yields CASNMDRDQPQHF.

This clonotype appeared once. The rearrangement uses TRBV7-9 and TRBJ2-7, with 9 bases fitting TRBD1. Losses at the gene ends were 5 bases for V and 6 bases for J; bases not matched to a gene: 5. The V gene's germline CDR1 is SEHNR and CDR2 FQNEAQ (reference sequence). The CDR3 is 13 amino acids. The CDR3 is CASSPRTGVEQYF. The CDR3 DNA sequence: TGTGCCAGCAGCCCCAGGACAGGGGTCGAGCAGTACTTC.

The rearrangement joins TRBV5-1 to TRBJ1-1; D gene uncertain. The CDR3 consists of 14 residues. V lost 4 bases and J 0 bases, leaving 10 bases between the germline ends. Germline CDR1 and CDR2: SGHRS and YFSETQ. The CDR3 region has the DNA TGCGCCAGCAGCCACCCGGAGATGAACACTGAAGCTTTCTTT. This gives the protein CASSHPEMNTEAFF.

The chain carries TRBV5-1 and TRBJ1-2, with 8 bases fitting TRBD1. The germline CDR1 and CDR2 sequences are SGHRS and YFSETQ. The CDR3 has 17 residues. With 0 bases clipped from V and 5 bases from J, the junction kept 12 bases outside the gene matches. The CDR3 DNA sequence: TGCGCCAGCAGCTTGGAGGGCAGGGGGCCACAATGGTATGGCTACACCTTC. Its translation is CASSLEGRGPQWYGYTF.

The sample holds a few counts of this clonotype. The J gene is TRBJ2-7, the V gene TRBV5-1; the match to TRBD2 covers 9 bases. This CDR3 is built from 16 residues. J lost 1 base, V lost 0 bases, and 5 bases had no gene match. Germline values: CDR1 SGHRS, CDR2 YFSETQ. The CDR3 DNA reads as TGCGCCAGCAGCTTGGAGGTAGCGGGGGCTTCCTACGAGCAGTACTTC. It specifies CASSLEVAGASYEQYF.

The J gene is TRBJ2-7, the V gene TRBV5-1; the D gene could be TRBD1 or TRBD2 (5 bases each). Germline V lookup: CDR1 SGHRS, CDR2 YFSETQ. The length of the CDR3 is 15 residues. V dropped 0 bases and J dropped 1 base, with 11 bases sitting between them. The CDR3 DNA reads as TGCGCCAGCAGCTTGGGGGACCTCCCGTCCTACGAGCAGTACTTC. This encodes CASSLGDLPSYEQYF. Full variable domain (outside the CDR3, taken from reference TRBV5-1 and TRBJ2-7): KAGVTQTPRYLIKTRGQQVTLSCSPISGHRSVSWYQQTPGQGLQFLFEYFSETQRNKGNFPGRFSGRQFSNSRSEMNVSTLELGDSALYLCASSLGDLPSYEQYFGPGTRLTVT.